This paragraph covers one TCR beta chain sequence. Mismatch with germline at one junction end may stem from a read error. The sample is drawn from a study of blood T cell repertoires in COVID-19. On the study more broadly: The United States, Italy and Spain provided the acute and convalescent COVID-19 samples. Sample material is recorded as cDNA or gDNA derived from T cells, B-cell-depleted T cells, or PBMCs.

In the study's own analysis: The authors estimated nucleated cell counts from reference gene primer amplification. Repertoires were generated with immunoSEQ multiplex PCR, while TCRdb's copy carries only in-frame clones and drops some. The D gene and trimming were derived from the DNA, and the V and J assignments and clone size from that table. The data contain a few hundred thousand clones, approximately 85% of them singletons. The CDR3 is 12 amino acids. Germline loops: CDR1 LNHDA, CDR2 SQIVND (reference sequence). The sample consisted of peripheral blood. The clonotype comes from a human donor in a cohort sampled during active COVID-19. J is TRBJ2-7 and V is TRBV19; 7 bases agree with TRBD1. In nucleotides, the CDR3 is TGTGCCAGTAGCAGGGGGTCCCGGGACCGGATCTTC. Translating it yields CASSRGSRDRIF.